This section outlines one T cell receptor (beta chain) sequence together with its context. This sample was taken from a study of shared clonotypes between healthy human individuals. The CDR3 is 11 amino acids. Germline V gives CDR1 SGHRS, CDR2 YFSETQ. With 4 bases removed from V and 7 bases from J, the gap between germline ends came to 8 bases. TCRdb's table, derived via immunoSEQ multiplex PCR, lists solely in-frame clones and lacks some. Among hundreds of thousands of clones listed, approximately 95% were seen once. Sequences were obtained from naive CD4+ T cells sorted from blood. Specified subset: CD45RA+ positively selected. This clonotype was obtained from a woman aged 25 to 39 in good health. This rearrangement joins TRBV5-1 to TRBJ1-1; tentatively, D is TRBD1 (6 bases). For the CDR3, the DNA is TGCGCCAGCAGCGAGGGACATGAAGCTTTCTTT. This gives the protein CASSEGHEAFF.